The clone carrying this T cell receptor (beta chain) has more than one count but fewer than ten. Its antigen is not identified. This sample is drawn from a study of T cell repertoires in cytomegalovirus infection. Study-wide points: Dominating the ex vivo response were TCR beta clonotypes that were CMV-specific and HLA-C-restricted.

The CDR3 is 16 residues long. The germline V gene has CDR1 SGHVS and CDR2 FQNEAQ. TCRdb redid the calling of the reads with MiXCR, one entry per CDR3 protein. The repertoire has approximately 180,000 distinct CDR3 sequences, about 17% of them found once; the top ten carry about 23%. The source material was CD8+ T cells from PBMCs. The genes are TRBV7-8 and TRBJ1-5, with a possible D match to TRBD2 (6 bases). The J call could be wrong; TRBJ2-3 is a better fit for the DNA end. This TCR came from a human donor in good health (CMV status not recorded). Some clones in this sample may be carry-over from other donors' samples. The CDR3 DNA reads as TGTGCCAGCAGCTGGACGGAGGGATATAGCAATCAGCCCCAGTATTTT. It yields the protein CASSWTEGYSNQPQYF.